Listed below are T cell receptor beta chains from one sample, sequenced in a study of cytomegalovirus exposure and HLA in healthy donors. Here immunoSEQ multiplex PCR was the method, and the copy in TCRdb shows in-frame clones only, minus some. The table lists roughly 190,000 clones, roughly 77% of them singletons. The source material was PBMCs. These receptors were obtained from a woman aged 45-60 years in good health and CMV-seronegative. Both conserved end residues are part of each CDR3. Fields, in order: CDR3 protein, CDR3 DNA, clone size, J gene, V gene, D gene. A D gene is named only where the DNA matches it firmly. Rows give clone size only sometimes, using once, few, many, or a class for an expanded clone.

CASKSSAGIYEQYF,TGTGCCAGCAAAAGTAGCGCGGGAATCTACGAGCAGTACTTC,-,TRBJ2-7,TRBV7-2,-
CASSNGQGAFPINQPQHF,TGTGCCAGTAGTAACGGACAGGGGGCCTTCCCCATCAATCAGCCCCAGCATTTT,once,TRBJ1-5,TRBV19,TRBD1
CASSPPGLAGGKEQYF,TGTGCCAGCAGCCCCCCGGGACTAGCGGGAGGGAAAGAGCAGTACTTC,-,TRBJ2-7,TRBV5-6,TRBD2
CASSGGALYSNQPQHF,TGTGCCAGCAGCGGAGGGGCGTTATATAGCAATCAGCCCCAGCATTTT,-,TRBJ1-5,TRBV16,-
CASNPRVTYNEQFF,TGTGCCAGTAATCCGAGGGTCACCTACAATGAGCAGTTCTTC,-,TRBJ2-1,TRBV19,-
CASSASTSGSETQYF,TGTGCCAGCAGCGCTTCGACTAGCGGGAGTGAGACCCAGTACTTC,-,TRBJ2-5,TRBV9,TRBD2
CASSISSSGTGDSYEQYF,TGCGCCAGCAGTATAAGCTCCTCCGGGACAGGGGATTCCTACGAGCAGTACTTC,-,TRBJ2-7,TRBV10-1,TRBD1
CASSLKSGTEAFF,TGTGCCAGCAGTCTAAAGTCGGGCACTGAAGCTTTCTTT,few,TRBJ1-1,TRBV6-6,-
CASASGSYEQYF,TGTGCCAGCGCTAGCGGCTCCTACGAGCAGTACTTC,-,TRBJ2-7,TRBV2,TRBD2
CASSPSEGAQHF,TGTGCCAGCTCACCATCGGAAGGAGCCCAGCATTTT,-,TRBJ1-5,TRBV18,-
CASSLSYGYTF,TGTGCCAGCAGTTTATCCTACGGCTACACCTTC,few,TRBJ1-2,TRBV28,-
CASRIQGYGYTF,TGTGCCAGCAGGATACAGGGGTATGGCTACACCTTC,-,TRBJ1-2,TRBV5-6,TRBD1
CASSEGLGRGTDTQYF,TGTGCCAGCAGTGAGGGACTAGGAAGGGGCACAGATACGCAGTATTTT,-,TRBJ2-3,TRBV2,TRBD2
CASSPPGLAGGRETQYF,TGTGCCAGCTCACCACCGGGACTAGCGGGGGGGAGAGAGACCCAGTACTTC,-,TRBJ2-5,TRBV18,TRBD2
CASEGNEGGFEQYF,TGCGCCAGCGAAGGCAATGAGGGTGGATTCGAGCAGTACTTC,-,TRBJ2-7,TRBV10-1,-